These 27 T cell receptor beta chains originate from one sample sequenced in a study of T cell responses to AZD1222 COVID-19 vaccine. Only in-frame clones appear in the TCRdb table, and some are missing; sequencing was by immunoSEQ multiplex PCR. The profile shows over 110,000 clones, around 93% of them singletons. The specimen was peripheral blood, collected on day 0 of AZD1222 vaccination. The receptors stem from an adult in good health.

The chain uses TRBV7-2 and TRBJ1-1, with D unresolved. Trimming took off 1 base at V and 2 bases at J, with 11 bases between the two ends. Looked up from germline, CDR1 is SGHTA and CDR2 is FQGNSA. This CDR3 has 15 amino acids. CDR3 in amino acids: CASSLGSLLNTEAFF. In nucleotides, the CDR3 is TGTGCCAGCAGCTTAGGCTCCCTCCTAAACACTGAAGCTTTCTTT.

The rearrangement links TRBV7-3 to TRBJ2-5; either TRBD1 or TRBD2 may supply D (5 bases each). The germline gives CDR1 SGHTA, CDR2 FQGTGA. V was pared by 5 bases and J by 4 bases, with 14 bases between. CDR3 size: 14 residues. In DNA, the CDR3 is TGTGCCAGCAGCCGGCAGGGTAGCGTAGAGACCCAGTACTTC. Encoded protein: CASSRQGSVETQYF.

The V gene is TRBV19, the J gene TRBJ1-1; D gene uncertain. The CDR3 sequence is 16 residues long. Germline CDR1 is LNHDA and CDR2 is SQIVND (reference sequence). Between the trimmed V and J ends, which lost 4 bases and 0 bases, there was a span of 15 bases. The CDR3 DNA is TGTGCCAGTAGTACATACTCAGGAGGTCTGAACACTGAAGCTTTCTTT. Translating it yields CASSTYSGGLNTEAFF.

The rearrangement uses TRBV11-2 and TRBJ1-2; D unresolved. This CDR3 comprises 15 residues. Germline lookup yields CDR1 SGHAT and CDR2 FQNNGV. The V end was cut by 3 bases, the J end by 2 bases, with 13 bases between. CDR3 DNA sequence: TGTGCCAGCAGCTTCTCTTGGACGGAAAACTATGGCTACACCTTC. Translation: CASSFSWTENYGYTF. Variable domain in full (rest from reference TRBV11-2 and TRBJ1-2): EAGVAQSPRYKIIEKRQSVAFWCNPISGHATLYWYQQILGQGPKLLIQFQNNGVVDDSQLPKDRFSAERLKGVDSTLKIQPAKLEDSAVYLCASSFSWTENYGYTFGSGTRLTVV.

The CDR3 is CASSLRWVGDTQYF. For the CDR3, the DNA is TGCGCCAGCAGCCTGAGGTGGGTTGGAGATACGCAGTATTTT. The gene calls are TRBV4-1 and TRBJ2-3; D is unclear. The CDR3 is made up of 14 amino acids. Germline V gives CDR1 MGHRA, CDR2 YSYEKL. Trimming removed 4 bases from V and 5 bases from J, with 13 bases in between.

This clone was seen a single time. V is TRBV19 and J is TRBJ2-7, with 12 bases identical to TRBD1. The J segment lost 6 bases and the V segment lost 6 bases, leaving 3 bases of the junction unmatched. The CDR3 consists of 13 residues. Looked up from germline, CDR1 is LNHDA and CDR2 is SQIVND (reference sequence). The CDR3 sequence is CASRGQGAGEQYF. CDR3 bases: TGTGCCAGTAGGGGACAGGGGGCCGGCGAGCAGTACTTC.

The V call is TRBV7-8, the J call TRBJ1-2, with 8 bases aligning to TRBD1. This CDR3 has 16 amino acids. Trimming took 2 bases from V and 7 from J; bases not matched to a gene: 12. Germline-derived CDR1 and CDR2 are SGHVS and FQNEAQ. CDR3 residues: CASSLFIMTGAGGYTF. Here the CDR3 DNA reads TGTGCCAGCAGCTTATTTATAATGACAGGGGCCGGTGGCTACACCTTC.

The V and J genes are TRBV2 and TRBJ2-5; D call uncertain. The CDR3 totals 12 residues. Trimming removed 8 bases from V and 4 bases from J, with 11 bases in between. Germline values: CDR1 SNHLY, CDR2 FYNNEI. DNA of the CDR3: TGTGCCAGCGATGGCTCAAGAGAGACCCAGTACTTC. This gives the protein CASDGSRETQYF.

Of note for this clone: At one end, the junction sequence differs from germline, possibly due to a read error. The chain recombines TRBV6-1 with TRBJ2-7, with D unresolved. Germline lookup yields CDR1 MNHNS and CDR2 SASEGT. This CDR3 is built from 12 residues. The CDR3 reads CASSESRTEPYF. The CDR3 bases are TGTGCCAGCAGTGAAAGCCGAACGGAGCCGTACTTC.

The V call is TRBV2, the J call TRBJ1-6; D remains unclear. V was trimmed by 5 bases and J by 1 base, leaving 12 bases between them. Germline V CDR1 and CDR2: SNHLY, FYNNEI. The CDR3 totals 16 residues. CDR3 loop: CASSIRTGSYNSPLHF. The CDR3 nucleotides are TGTGCCAGCAGTATACGGACGGGATCCTATAATTCACCCCTCCACTTT.

The genes are TRBV7-9 and TRBJ1-1; D is ambiguous. V shed 1 base and J shed 4 bases, with 1 base lying between them. CDR3 length: 11 residues. CDR1 is SEHNR and CDR2 is FQNEAQ in the germline V gene (reference sequence). This CDR3 reads CASSLGTEAFF. DNA of the CDR3: TGTGCCAGCAGCTTAGGCACTGAAGCTTTCTTT.

The rearrangement joins TRBV20-1 to TRBJ1-1; D is unresolved. Germline CDR1 DFQATT, CDR2 SNEGSKA (reference sequence). CDR3 length equals 11 residues. Between the trimmed V and J ends, which lost 3 bases and 4 bases, there was a span of 6 bases. The CDR3 nucleotides read TGCAGTGCTAGGGACTCCACTGAAGCTTTCTTT. Residues: CSARDSTEAFF.

The chain recombines TRBV7-3 with TRBJ1-1; no definite D call. The length of the CDR3 is 16 residues. V gave up 1 base and J gave up 4 bases, with 16 bases separating them. CDR1 is SGHTA and CDR2 is FQGTGA in the germline V gene. CDR3 bases: TGTGCCAGCAGCTTAATAACGGAGGTCGCCGGCACTGAAGCTTTCTTT. Translation: CASSLITEVAGTEAFF.

This sequence joins TRBV27 and TRBJ2-5; 9 bases line up with TRBD2. J was trimmed by 5 bases and V by 8 bases; bases with no gene match: 6. The CDR3 loop spans 13 amino acids. Germline lookup yields CDR1 MNHEY and CDR2 SMNVEV (reference sequence). The CDR3 DNA reads TGTGCCAGCGGCGGGGGGGTCGTGGAGACCCAGTACTTC. It specifies CASGGGVVETQYF.

This clone was counted a single time. This chain joins TRBV4-3 and TRBJ2-1; D may match TRBD1 or TRBD2 (5 bases each). This CDR3 is built from 16 residues. Per germline, CDR1 LGHNA and CDR2 YSLEER. V was pared by 0 bases and J by 1 base, with 10 bases between. CDR3 coding DNA: TGCGCCAGCAGCCAAGACCGGGGACCTTCCTACAATGAGCAGTTCTTC. It yields the protein CASSQDRGPSYNEQFF.

V usage is TRBV5-1 and J usage is TRBJ2-7, with 7 bases that match TRBD1. CDR1 and CDR2 (germline): SGHRS, YFSETQ. V lost 5 bases to trimming and J lost 5 bases; unmatched junction nucleotides: 7. CDR3 length equals 13 residues. This CDR3 is CASRTGTDNEQYF. The CDR3 nucleotides are TGCGCCAGCAGAACCGGGACAGACAACGAGCAGTACTTC.

The J gene is TRBJ2-3, the V gene TRBV5-4, with D possibly being TRBD1 or TRBD2 (5 bases each). Germline assignment: CDR1 SGHNT and CDR2 YYREEE (reference sequence). The CDR3 is 13 amino acids. Trimming took 4 bases from V and 5 from J, leaving 11 bases between them. The CDR3 reads CASSGGMGDTQYF. The CDR3 coding sequence is TGTGCCAGCAGCGGGGGAATGGGAGATACGCAGTATTTT.

This sequence joins TRBV19 and TRBJ2-2; D gene ambiguous. Trimming left V 6 bases short and J 6 bases short, with 11 bases between. Germline lookup yields CDR1 LNHDA and CDR2 SQIVND (reference sequence). This CDR3 is built from 13 residues. DNA of the CDR3: TGTGCCAGTAGCCGGATAATCGCCGGGGAGCTGTTTTTT. This sequence encodes CASSRIIAGELFF.

The rearrangement links TRBV25-1 to TRBJ2-7; D gene ambiguous. V was clipped by 4 bases and J by 5 bases, with 6 bases between them. The CDR3 is made up of 11 amino acids. Per germline, CDR1 MGHDK and CDR2 SYGVNS. As DNA, the CDR3 is TGTGCCAGCAGTGCGGTACACGAGCAGTACTTC. Protein: CASSAVHEQYF.

This chain joins TRBV6-6 and TRBJ2-5, with TRBD2 identical over 9 bases. Germline trimming cut 2 bases from V and 3 bases from J; bases unmatched to any gene: 4. The CDR3 is 15 residues long. The V gene's germline CDR1 is MNHNY and CDR2 SVGAGI (reference sequence). CDR3 sequence: CASSYRGLAEETQYF. In DNA, the CDR3 is TGTGCCAGCAGTTACCGGGGACTAGCAGAAGAGACCCAGTACTTC.

The genes are TRBV4-3 and TRBJ1-5, with unresolved D. Germline V CDR1 and CDR2: LGHNA, YSLEER. Trimming removed 1 base from V and 3 bases from J, with 10 bases in between. The CDR3 is 15 residues long. The CDR3 reads CASSQVGGYNQPQHF. In DNA form, the CDR3 reads TGCGCCAGCAGCCAAGTGGGAGGGTACAATCAGCCCCAGCATTTT.

The chain carries TRBV7-2 and TRBJ2-7; 10 nucleotides match TRBD2. Germline V CDR1 and CDR2: SGHTA, FQGNSA. The CDR3 extends over 15 amino acids. The V segment lost 5 bases and the J segment 0 bases; nucleotides outside the gene matches: 4. The CDR3 DNA follows: TGTGCCAGCAGCAGATCTAGCGGGAGCTCCTACGAGCAGTACTTC. It translates to CASSRSSGSSYEQYF.

This clone has a handful of counts. This chain joins TRBV7-9 and TRBJ1-2; the match to TRBD1 covers 9 bases. Germline loops: CDR1 SEHNR, CDR2 FQNEAQ (reference sequence). The CDR3 runs 13 residues. The J segment lost 4 bases and the V segment lost 5 bases, leaving 2 bases of the junction unmatched. CDR3 coding DNA: TGTGCCAGCAGCCCGACAGGGGGCTATGGCTACACCTTC. Protein product: CASSPTGGYGYTF.

This clone was counted once. The V call is TRBV5-1, the J call TRBJ2-2; 13 nucleotides match TRBD2. V shed 4 bases, J shed 3 bases, and the junction held 12 bases outside the gene matches. CDR1 is SGHRS and CDR2 is YFSETQ in the germline V gene. The CDR3 runs to 19 residues. The CDR3 region has the DNA TGCGCCAGCAGCCTAGGGACTAGCGGGACCCCCTGGTACACCGGGGAGCTGTTTTTT. Translation: CASSLGTSGTPWYTGELFF.

The chain combines TRBV18 with TRBJ2-3, with D possibly matching TRBD2 (6 bases). The CDR3 is made up of 14 amino acids. V dropped 5 bases and J dropped 3 bases, with 12 bases sitting between them. The germline V gene has CDR1 KGHSH and CDR2 LQKENI. CDR3 amino acids: CASSERRATDTQYF. The CDR3 bases are TGTGCCAGCTCAGAAAGGAGGGCAACAGATACGCAGTATTTT. The variable domain in full, completed from reference TRBV18 and TRBJ2-3, reads NAGVMQNPRHLVRRRGQEARLRCSPMKGHSHVYWYRQLPEEGLKFMVYLQKENIIDESGMPKERFSAEFPKEGPSILRIQQVVRGDSAAYFCASSERRATDTQYFGPGTRLTVL.

The rearrangement uses TRBV5-1 and TRBJ2-1, with D possibly called TRBD1 or TRBD2 (5 bases each). Between the trimmed V and J ends, which lost 0 bases and 5 bases, there was a span of 15 bases. This CDR3 region has 16 residues. Germline CDR1 SGHRS, CDR2 YFSETQ. CDR3 nucleotides: TGCGCCAGCAGCTTGGGGACCGGGACCCTAGACAATGAGCAGTTCTTC. It yields the protein CASSLGTGTLDNEQFF.

J is TRBJ1-2 and V is TRBV5-4; D not certain. There are 10 residues in the CDR3. The germline gives CDR1 SGHNT, CDR2 YYREEE (reference sequence). V was cut by 6 bases and J by 7 bases, with 7 bases left in between. CDR3 in amino acids: CASKGLGYTF. CDR3 coding DNA: TGTGCCAGCAAAGGCCTTGGCTACACCTTC. Looking up the rest from reference TRBV5-4 and TRBJ1-2 gives the full variable domain: ETGVTQSPTHLIKTRGQQVTLRCSSQSGHNTVSWYQQALGQGPQFIFQYYREEENGRGNFPPRFSGLQFPNYSSELNVNALELDDSALYLCASKGLGYTFGSGTRLTVV.